The 3 T cell receptor beta chains below were found in one sample sequenced in a study of tumor-infiltrating lymphocytes in primary liver carcinoma. With a constant-region primer, TCR beta cDNA was made from approximately 500 ng of total RNA. Library construction for TCR beta comprised three nested multiplex PCR rounds performed with slightly modified ARM-PCR. TRBV1-TRBV30 forward primers and a C-beta reverse primer were used in the first two PCR rounds, which each ran for 10 cycles. TCRdb called the multiplex PCR reads again in MiXCR, with one record for every CDR3 protein. Of roughly 100,000 distinct CDR3 sequences in the sample, roughly 85% are singletons; the top ten hold approximately 20%. Bulk tissue was left unsorted, and RNA and DNA were co-extracted from approximately 20-30 mg of it. Sequenced sample: liver tumor tissue from sampling region 3. The subset here: tumor region T3, left-lateral pole. Receptor source: a man in his forties with primary liver carcinoma and hepatitis B virus infection.

Details on this clonotype: It is likely a read error, because the conserved phenylalanine at the end of the CDR3 is missing. The chain joins TRBV6-2 or TRBV6-3 to TRBJ2-7; a weak D match, TRBD2 (6 bases). Looked up from germline, CDR1 is MNHEY and CDR2 is SVGEGT. This CDR3 comprises 13 residues. The V end was cut by 6 bases, the J end by 6 bases, with 15 bases between. The CDR3 sequence: CASSYELATEQYL. CDR3 nucleotide sequence: TGTGCCAGCAGCTACGAACTAGCAACCGAGCAGTACCTC.

Regarding this clonotype: One junction end disagrees with the germline gene, perhaps due to a read error. The chain links TRBV4-2 to TRBJ1-2; no firm D call. The CDR3 is made up of 14 amino acids. The germline V gene encodes CDR1 LGHNA and CDR2 YNFKEQ. This CDR3 is CASNALNGNYGYTF. CDR3 nucleotides: TGTGCCAGCAACGCCCTTAATGGGAACTATGGTTACACCTTC.

About this clonotype: The junction does not match germline at one end; this may be a read error. The chain carries TRBV4-1 and TRBJ1-2; TRBD1 agrees at 11 bases. There are 16 residues in the CDR3. Germline CDR1 MGHRA, CDR2 YSYEKL. CDR3 sequence (DNA): TGCGCTAGCAGCCCGTCCCGGGACAGGGGGAGCTATGGCCACAGCTTC. Translating it yields CASSPSRDRGSYGHSF.